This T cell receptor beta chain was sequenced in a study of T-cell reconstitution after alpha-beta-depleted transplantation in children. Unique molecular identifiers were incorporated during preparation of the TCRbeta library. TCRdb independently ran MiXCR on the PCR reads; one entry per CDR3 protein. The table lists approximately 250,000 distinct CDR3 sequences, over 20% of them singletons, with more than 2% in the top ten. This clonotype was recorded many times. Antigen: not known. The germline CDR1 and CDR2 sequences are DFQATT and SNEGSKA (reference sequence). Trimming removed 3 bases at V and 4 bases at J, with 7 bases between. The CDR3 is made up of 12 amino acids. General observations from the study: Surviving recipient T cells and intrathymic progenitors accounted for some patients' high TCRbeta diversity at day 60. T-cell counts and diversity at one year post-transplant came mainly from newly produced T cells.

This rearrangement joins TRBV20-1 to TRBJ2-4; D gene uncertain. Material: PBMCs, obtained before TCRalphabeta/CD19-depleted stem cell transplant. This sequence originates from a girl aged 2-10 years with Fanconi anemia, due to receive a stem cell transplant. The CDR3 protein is CSASRVKNIQYF. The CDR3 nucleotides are TGCAGTGCTAGTCGGGTAAAAAACATTCAGTACTTC.